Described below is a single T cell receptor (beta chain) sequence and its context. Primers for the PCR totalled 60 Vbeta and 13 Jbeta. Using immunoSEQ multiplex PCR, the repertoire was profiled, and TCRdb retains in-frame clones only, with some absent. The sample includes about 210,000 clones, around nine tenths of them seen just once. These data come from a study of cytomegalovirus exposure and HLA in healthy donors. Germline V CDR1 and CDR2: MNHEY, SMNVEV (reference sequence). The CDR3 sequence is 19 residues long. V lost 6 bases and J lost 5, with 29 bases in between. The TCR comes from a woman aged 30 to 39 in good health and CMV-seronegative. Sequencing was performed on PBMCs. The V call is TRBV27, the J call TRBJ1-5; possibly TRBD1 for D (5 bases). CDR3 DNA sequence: TGTGCCAGCAGCCCCCAACCGCCAGTAGGACACCTGGGTGATCAGCCCCAGCATTTT. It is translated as CASSPQPPVGHLGDQPQHF.